The 13 T cell receptor beta chains below come from one sample, sequenced in a study of T cell changes during pregnancy in multiple sclerosis. Assay: immunoSEQ multiplex PCR; the TCRdb copy retains only in-frame clones and omits some. The profile shows just over 20,000 clones, around 90% of them singletons. The starting material was CD8+ T cells from peripheral blood mononuclear cells, obtained in the second trimester of pregnancy. The receptors were gathered from a female donor in good health, enrolled as a control in a pregnancy study.

V gene TRBV6-4 combines with J gene TRBJ1-1; D not resolved. CDR1 and CDR2 from the germline V gene are MRHNA and SNTAGT. V gave up 2 bases and J gave up 1 base, with 5 bases separating them. The CDR3 has 13 residues. The CDR3 DNA sequence: TGTGCCAGCAGTGACCGGGAGAACACTGAAGCTTTCTTT. The encoded protein is CASSDRENTEAFF.

The chain carries TRBV15 and TRBJ1-5; 7 nucleotides align to TRBD1. This CDR3 comprises 17 residues. The V gene's germline CDR1 is LNHNV and CDR2 YYDKDF (reference sequence). V lost 2 bases, J lost 0 bases, and 7 bases stayed unmatched. The CDR3: CATSRPYRGYSNQPQHF. The DNA for the CDR3 is TGTGCCACCAGCAGACCCTACAGGGGCTATAGCAATCAGCCCCAGCATTTT.

The CDR3 sequence is CASSLGLAGRSDEQFF. CDR3 in DNA: TGCGCCAGCAGCTTAGGACTAGCGGGGAGATCGGATGAGCAGTTCTTC. The J gene is TRBJ2-1, the V gene TRBV4-1; 12 positions agree with TRBD2. V lost 5 bases to trimming and J lost 8 bases; unmatched junction nucleotides: 10. This CDR3 region has 16 residues. From germline, CDR1 is MGHRA and CDR2 YSYEKL.

This clone was seen once. The genes are TRBV5-6 and TRBJ1-2; D remains unclear. The CDR3 has 16 residues. Per the germline V gene, CDR1 is SGHDT and CDR2 is YYEEEE. V was trimmed by 1 base and J by 0 bases, leaving 13 bases between them. CDR3 DNA sequence: TGTGCCAGCAGCTTGTCATATGGCGGAACTAACTATGGCTACACCTTC. Protein sequence: CASSLSYGGTNYGYTF. The full variable domain, in which reference TRBV5-6 and TRBJ1-2 provide the parts outside the CDR3, is DAGVTQSPTHLIKTRGQQVTLRCSPKSGHDTVSWYQQALGQGPQFIFQYYEEEERQRGNFPDRFSGHQFPNYSSELNVNALLLGDSALYLCASSLSYGGTNYGYTFGSGTRLTVV.

V gene TRBV27 combines with J gene TRBJ1-1, with unresolved D. From germline, CDR1 is MNHEY and CDR2 SMNVEV (reference sequence). The CDR3 length is 16 residues. Trimming stripped 0 bases from V and 0 bases from J, with 11 bases between. CDR3 loop: CASSLSRGEVNTEAFF. The DNA for the CDR3 is TGTGCCAGCAGTTTATCCCGGGGAGAGGTGAACACTGAAGCTTTCTTT.

This chain uses TRBV6-1 with TRBJ2-5; TRBD1 aligns across 7 bases. The DNA end favors TRBJ2-7, so the J call may be wrong. Germline V gene data show CDR1 as MNHNS and CDR2 as SASEGT. This CDR3 has 15 residues. As DNA, the CDR3 is TGTGCCAGCACCCCAGAGGGGGCGCAAGCCGACGAGCAGTACTTC. The encoded protein is CASTPEGAQADEQYF.

V gene TRBV27 combines with J gene TRBJ1-4; TRBD1 matches 9 bases. Germline loops: CDR1 MNHEY, CDR2 SMNVEV (reference sequence). This CDR3 comprises 16 residues. The V and J ends lost 7 bases and 10 bases, in that order; junction bases with no gene match: 16. Here the CDR3 DNA reads TGTGCCAGCACCTCAACACACAGGGGGCGCATGGTAAAACTGTTTTTT. Its translation: CASTSTHRGRMVKLFF. Complete variable domain (other parts from reference TRBV27 and TRBJ1-4): EAQVTQNPRYLITVTGKKLTVTCSQNMNHEYMSWYRQDPGLGLRQIYYSMNVEVTDKGDVPEGYKVSRKEKRNFPLILESPSPNQTSLYFCASTSTHRGRMVKLFFGSGTQLSVL.

By share, this clone counts as medium-sized. The rearrangement joins TRBV20-1 to TRBJ1-5, with TRBD1 as a possible D gene (5 bases). From germline, CDR1 is DFQATT and CDR2 SNEGSKA (reference sequence). This CDR3 contains 11 residues. The V end was cut by 5 bases, the J end by 7 bases, with 9 bases between. CDR3: CSAGDLQPQHF. Written as DNA, the CDR3 is TGCAGTGCTGGGGACTTACAGCCCCAGCATTTT.

CDR3 protein: CASRLGRLAGTGGNTGELFF. CDR3 bases: TGTGCCAGTAGACTGGGTCGGCTTGCCGGGACAGGGGGAAACACCGGGGAGCTGTTTTTT. This rearrangement joins TRBV19 to TRBJ2-2; 11 bases line up with TRBD1. Germline values: CDR1 LNHDA, CDR2 SQIVND (reference sequence). Unmatched junction bases numbered 17, after V lost 6 bases and J lost 2 bases. The CDR3 has 20 residues.

The chain recombines TRBV13 with TRBJ2-4; 10 bases match TRBD1. With V trimmed by 5 bases and J by 3 bases, 7 bases remained unmatched. CDR1 and CDR2 (germline): PRHDT, FYEKMQ (reference sequence). The CDR3 spans 16 residues. The CDR3 DNA follows: TGTGCCAGCAGCCTCGGGACAGGGGAGGACAAAAACATTCAGTACTTC. This gives the protein CASSLGTGEDKNIQYF.

The chain uses TRBV10-3 and TRBJ2-3, with a possible D match to TRBD1 (5 bases). Germline V gives CDR1 ENHRY, CDR2 SYGVKD. V lost 7 bases and J 0 bases, leaving 14 bases between the germline ends. CDR3 size: 15 residues. The CDR3, as DNA: TGTGCCATCAAACCTGACAGATCTAGCACAGATACGCAGTATTTT. It is translated as CAIKPDRSSTDTQYF.

The J gene is TRBJ2-4, the V gene TRBV7-7, with 10 bases lining up with TRBD1. CDR1 and CDR2 from the germline V gene are SSHAT and FNYEAQ (reference sequence). V dropped 4 bases and J dropped 8; count of bases not matched to a gene: 2. The CDR3 spans 13 residues. CDR3 loop: CASSSDRGDIQYF. CDR3 coding DNA: TGTGCCAGCAGCTCGGACAGGGGGGACATTCAGTACTTC.

The chain couples TRBV7-9 to TRBJ1-2, with no clear D. The CDR3 is 12 residues long. CDR1 SEHNR and CDR2 FQNEAQ come from the germline V gene (reference sequence). The V and J ends lost 5 bases and 2 bases respectively, with 6 bases between them. The CDR3 loop reads CASSDGNYGYTF. In nucleotides, the CDR3 is TGTGCCAGCAGCGACGGGAACTATGGCTACACCTTC. The complete variable domain, with remaining parts taken from reference TRBV7-9 and TRBJ1-2, reads DTGVSQNPRHKITKRGQNVTFRCDPISEHNRLYWYRQTLGQGPEFLTYFQNEAQLEKSRLLSDRFSAERPKGSFSTLEIQRTEQGDSAMYLCASSDGNYGYTFGSGTRLTVV.